This TCR beta chain emerged from a study of blood T cell repertoires in COVID-19. Produced via immunoSEQ multiplex PCR; TCRdb's table is partial and in-frame only. This sample has hundreds of thousands of clones, with roughly 90% found just once. The CDR3 has 17 amino acids. With 0 bases removed from V and 0 bases from J, the gap between germline ends came to 10 bases. Germline CDR1 reads SGDLS; CDR2 reads YYNGEE. This TCR came from a man aged 40-55 years who had recovered from COVID-19. Sequencing was carried out using PBMCs or T cells enriched from blood (not recorded which). The J gene is TRBJ1-6, the V gene TRBV9; D remains ambiguous. The CDR3 reads CASSVEDSSSYNSPLHF. CDR3 nucleotide sequence: TGTGCCAGCAGCGTAGAAGATAGCAGCTCCTATAATTCACCCCTCCACTTT.